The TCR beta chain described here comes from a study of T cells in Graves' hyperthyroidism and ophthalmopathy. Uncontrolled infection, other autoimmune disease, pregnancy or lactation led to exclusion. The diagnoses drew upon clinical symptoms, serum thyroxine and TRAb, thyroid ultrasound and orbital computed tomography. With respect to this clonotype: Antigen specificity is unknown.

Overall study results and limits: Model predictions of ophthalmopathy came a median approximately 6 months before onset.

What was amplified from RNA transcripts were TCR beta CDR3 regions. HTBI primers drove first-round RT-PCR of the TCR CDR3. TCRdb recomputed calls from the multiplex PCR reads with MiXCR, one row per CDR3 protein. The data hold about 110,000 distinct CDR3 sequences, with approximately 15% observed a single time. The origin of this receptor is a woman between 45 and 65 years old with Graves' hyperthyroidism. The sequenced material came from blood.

CDR3 amino acids: CASSLGRQYQETQYF. The DNA of the CDR3 is TGTGCCAGCAGCTTAGGGCGACAGTACCAAGAGACCCAGTACTTC. V usage is TRBV11-2 and J usage is TRBJ2-5, with D possibly TRBD1 on 5 matching bases. CDR3 length: 15 amino acids. With 1 base removed from V and 0 bases from J, the gap between germline ends came to 9 bases. Germline values: CDR1 SGHAT, CDR2 FQNNGV.